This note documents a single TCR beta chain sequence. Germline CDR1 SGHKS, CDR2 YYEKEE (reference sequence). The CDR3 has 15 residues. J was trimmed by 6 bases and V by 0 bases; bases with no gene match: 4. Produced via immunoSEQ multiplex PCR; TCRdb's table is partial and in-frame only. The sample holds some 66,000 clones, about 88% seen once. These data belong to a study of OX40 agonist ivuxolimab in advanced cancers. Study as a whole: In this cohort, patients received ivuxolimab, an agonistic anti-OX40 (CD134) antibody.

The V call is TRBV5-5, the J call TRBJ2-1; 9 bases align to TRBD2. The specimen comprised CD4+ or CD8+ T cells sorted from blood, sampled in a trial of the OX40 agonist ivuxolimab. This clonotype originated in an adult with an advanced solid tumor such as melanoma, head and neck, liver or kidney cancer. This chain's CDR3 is CASSLAGLATNEQFF. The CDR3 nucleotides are TGTGCCAGCAGCTTGGCCGGACTAGCGACCAATGAGCAGTTCTTC. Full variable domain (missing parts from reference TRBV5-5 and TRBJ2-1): DAGVTQSPTHLIKTRGQQVTLRCSPISGHKSVSWYQQVLGQGPQFIFQYYEKEERGRGNFPDRFSARQFPNYSSELNVNALLLGDSALYLCASSLAGLATNEQFFGPGTRLTVL.